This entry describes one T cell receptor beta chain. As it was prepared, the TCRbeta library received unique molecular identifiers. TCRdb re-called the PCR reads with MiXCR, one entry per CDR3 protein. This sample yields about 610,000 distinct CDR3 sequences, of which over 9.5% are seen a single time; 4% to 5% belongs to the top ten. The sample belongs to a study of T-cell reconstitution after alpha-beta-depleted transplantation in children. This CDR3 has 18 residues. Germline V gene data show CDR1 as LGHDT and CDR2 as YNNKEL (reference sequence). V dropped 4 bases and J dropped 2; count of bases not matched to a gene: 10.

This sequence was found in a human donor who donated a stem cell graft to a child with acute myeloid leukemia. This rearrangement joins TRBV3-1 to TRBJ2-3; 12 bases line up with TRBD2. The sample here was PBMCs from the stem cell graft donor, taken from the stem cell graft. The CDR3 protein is CASSRPELAGGPTDTQYF. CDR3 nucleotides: TGTGCCAGCAGCCGCCCGGAACTAGCGGGAGGTCCCACAGATACGCAGTATTTT.